This T cell receptor beta chain was retrieved from a study of T cells expressing NK-cell markers (dated by TCRdb to 2020 to 2021). Background on the whole study: Under ten donors provided sorted CD3+CD56+NKG2C+, CD3+CD56+NKG2C- and CD3+CD56-NKG2C+ T-cell subsets, whose TCR beta-chain repertoires were profiled. Of the eight sequenced donors, seven were found to be HCMV-seropositive and one was found to be HCMV-seronegative. The eight sequenced donors were randomly selected healthy volunteers, three men and five women. Sequencing of the libraries produced 2 x 150 bp reads on Illumina HiSeq 2000/2500, MiSeq or NextSeq. The investigation overall reported the following: It remained unclear whether the expanded NKG2C-expressing T cell clones were specific for HCMV antigens. In over five donors, the dominant CD3+CD56+NKG2C+ clonotypes were among the top 10 CD8+ clonotypes and accounted for about 1.0-7.5% of CD8+ T cells. Those dominant clonotypes were again the most abundant among CD3+CD56-NKG2C+ cells in several donors, at about 28.3-60.1%.

Including the terminal cysteine and phenylalanine, the CDR3 comprises 16 residues. Only the protein sequence is given. CDR1 SGHTA and CDR2 FQGNSA are derived from the germline V gene. HCMV serostatus was determined by detecting HCMV-specific IgG in serum with a commercial ELISA kit. Peripheral blood mononuclear cells were isolated from blood by Ficoll density gradient centrifugation. Note on this clonotype: There is no known antigen for this receptor.

The instrument was an Illumina HiSeq 2000. The TCR beta cDNA libraries were made using 5'RACE template switching, a step that added both a universal primer site and unique molecular identifiers. cDNA synthesis was primed from the TCR beta constant segment and was followed by two successive PCR amplification steps. The study's own analysis went as follows. MIGEC handled demultiplexing of the reads and grouping by UMI, while MiTCR was used to assemble and quantify clonotypes. To exclude erroneous sequences, only TCR cDNA sequences supported by at least two reads were retained. Downstream repertoire analysis used the tcR package, and clonotypes were matched across fractions by CDR3 nucleotide sequence plus V segment. VDJmatch was used to annotate antigen specificity against VDJdb, with one amino acid substitution in CDR3 permitted. TCRdb reprocessed the reads, so every CDR3 protein sequence counts as one entry and DNA is not shown. The V and J calls follow TCRdb's processing rather than the paper's. The sample table on file contains about 260,000 distinct CDR3 sequences. In total, the top ten clones hold 4% to 4.5% of the sample.

The clonotype originates from a woman aged 18 to 75 in good health. The sequencing sample was made of blood T cells: a sorted CD56 or NKG2C T cell subset, CD4+ or CD8+ T cells, or bulk PBMC T cells (not recorded which). The chain was built from TRBV7-2 and TRBJ2-2; TCRdb designates TRBD1, a call that cannot be tested without DNA. The CDR3: CASTTGSKTNTGELFF. The CDR3, completed at both ends by the reference TRBV7-2 and TRBJ2-2 genes, gives the full variable domain GAGVSQSPSNKVTEKGKDVELRCDPISGHTALYWYRQSLGQGLEFLIYFQGNSAPDKSGLPSDRFSAERTGGSVSTLTIQRTQQEDSAVYLCASTTGSKTNTGELFFGEGSRLTVL.